This T cell receptor beta chain was identified in a study of T-cell reconstitution after alpha-beta-depleted transplantation in children. Remarks on this clonotype: Its specificity is unknown.

A library of TCRbeta sequences, prepared with unique molecular identifiers, was generated. TCRdb re-derived calls from the PCR reads in MiXCR, one entry per CDR3 protein. The data hold almost 600,000 distinct CDR3 sequences, with roughly a quarter observed a single time. Notes on the study in general: Several hundred graft clones that had expanded were reportedly the source of alpha-beta T cells about two months after transplant. Elevated TCRbeta diversity at day 60 was traced, in some patients, to surviving recipient T cells and thymic progenitors.

Per the germline V gene, CDR1 is DFQATT and CDR2 is SNEGSKA (reference sequence). This CDR3 is 14 amino acids long. V was pared by 6 bases and J by 6 bases, with 10 bases of the junction left unmatched. The material sequenced was PBMCs, taken before TCRalphabeta/CD19-depleted stem cell transplant. This sequence originates from a boy in the first two years of life with Wiskott-Aldrich syndrome, due to receive a stem cell transplant. The V and J genes are TRBV20-1 and TRBJ2-3; 9 bases line up with TRBD2. The CDR3 loop is CSARIAGDFDTQYF. The CDR3 nucleotides are TGCAGTGCCAGAATAGCGGGAGATTTCGATACGCAGTATTTT.